This T cell receptor (beta chain) was observed in a study of cytomegalovirus exposure and HLA in healthy donors. Study-wide points: Association with HLA alleles at 0.05 false discovery rate was found for 15,000 to 20,000 TCR beta sequences in a later analysis. Later findings reportedly placed an Asian-associated ancestry cluster below the approximately 670-donor mean for N-insertions. TCR beta sequences reportedly predicted most subjects' HLA-A and HLA-B alleles accurately.

The PCR ran on 60 Vbeta and 13 Jbeta primers. The assay was immunoSEQ multiplex PCR, and TCRdb's table has in-frame clones only and misses some. Of under 250,000 clones listed, around four fifths were seen once; the top ten hold approximately 3.9%. In germline, CDR1 is SGHAT, CDR2 FQNNGV. The CDR3 is 16 residues long. V dropped 1 base and J dropped 6; count of bases not matched to a gene: 8. Worth noting for this clone: The antigen is not known.

The sequence was collected from a male donor in good health and CMV-seronegative. V gene TRBV11-2 combines with J gene TRBJ2-1; 8 bases are shared with TRBD2. Sequencing was performed on PBMCs. The CDR3 spells CASSLGWEREGNEQFF. CDR3 nucleotides: TGTGCCAGCAGCTTAGGATGGGAACGGGAGGGCAATGAGCAGTTCTTC.